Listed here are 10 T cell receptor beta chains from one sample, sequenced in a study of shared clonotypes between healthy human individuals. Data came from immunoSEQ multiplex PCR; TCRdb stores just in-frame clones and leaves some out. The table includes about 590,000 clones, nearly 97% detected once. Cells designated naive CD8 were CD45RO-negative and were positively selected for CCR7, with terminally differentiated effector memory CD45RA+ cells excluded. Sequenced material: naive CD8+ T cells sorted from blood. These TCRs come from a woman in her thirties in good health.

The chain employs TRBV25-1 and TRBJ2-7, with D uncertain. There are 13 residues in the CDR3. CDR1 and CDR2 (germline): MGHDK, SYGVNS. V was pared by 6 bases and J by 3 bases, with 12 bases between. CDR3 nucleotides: TGTGCCAGCAGCCTAGGGTATGGCTACGAGCAGTACTTC. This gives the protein CASSLGYGYEQYF.

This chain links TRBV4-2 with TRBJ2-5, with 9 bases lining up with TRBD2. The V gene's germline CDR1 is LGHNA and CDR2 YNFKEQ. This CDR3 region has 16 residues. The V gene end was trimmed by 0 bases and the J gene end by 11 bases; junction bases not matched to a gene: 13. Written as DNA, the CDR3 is TGTGCCAGCAGCCAAGATGAATTAGCGGGAGCTCGTGAGCAGTACTTC. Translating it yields CASSQDELAGAREQYF.

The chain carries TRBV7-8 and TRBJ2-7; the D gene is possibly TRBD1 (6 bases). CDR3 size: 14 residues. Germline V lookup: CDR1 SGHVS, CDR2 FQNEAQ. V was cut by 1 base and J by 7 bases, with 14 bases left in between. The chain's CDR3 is CASSLEAGAREQYF. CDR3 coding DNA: TGTGCCAGCAGCTTAGAGGCAGGGGCGAGGGAGCAGTACTTC.

The CDR3 region is CASSQGAYEQYF. CDR3 nucleotides: TGTGCCAGCAGCCAGGGGGCCTACGAGCAGTACTTC. The rearrangement uses TRBV5-6 and TRBJ2-7; 7 bases map to TRBD1. V shed 4 bases and J 2 bases; nucleotides not matched to a gene: 0. This CDR3 contains 12 residues. The germline CDR1 and CDR2 sequences are SGHDT and YYEEEE.

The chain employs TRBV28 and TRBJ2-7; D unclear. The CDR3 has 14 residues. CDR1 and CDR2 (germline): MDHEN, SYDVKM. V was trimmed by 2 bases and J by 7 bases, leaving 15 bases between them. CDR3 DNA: TGTGCCAGCAGTTTAAGGCCGGACCCCTGGGAGCAGTACTTC. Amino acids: CASSLRPDPWEQYF.

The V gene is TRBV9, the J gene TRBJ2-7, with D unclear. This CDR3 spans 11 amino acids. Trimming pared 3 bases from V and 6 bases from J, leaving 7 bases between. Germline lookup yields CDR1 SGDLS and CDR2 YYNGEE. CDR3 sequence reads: CASSDGPEQYF. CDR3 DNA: TGTGCCAGCAGCGACGGACCCGAGCAGTACTTC.

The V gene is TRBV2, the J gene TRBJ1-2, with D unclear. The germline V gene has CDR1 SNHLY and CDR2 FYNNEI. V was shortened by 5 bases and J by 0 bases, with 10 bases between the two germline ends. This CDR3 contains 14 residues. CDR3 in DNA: TGTGCCAGCAGTCCGGGCGGAGCTAACTATGGCTACACCTTC. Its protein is CASSPGGANYGYTF.

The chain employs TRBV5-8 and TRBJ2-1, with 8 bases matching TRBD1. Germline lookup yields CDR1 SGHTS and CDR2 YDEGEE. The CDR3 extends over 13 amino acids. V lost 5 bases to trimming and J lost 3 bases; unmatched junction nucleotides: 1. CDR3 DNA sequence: TGTGCCAGCAGGGACAGGGTCTACAATGAGCAGTTCTTC. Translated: CASRDRVYNEQFF.

CDR3: CASSEIGGPSYEQYF. CDR3 bases: TGTGCCAGCAGTGAAATCGGAGGTCCCTCCTACGAGCAGTACTTC. The V call is TRBV6-1, the J call TRBJ2-7; weak D call: TRBD2 (5 bases). V lost 2 bases, J lost 0 bases, and 11 bases lay in between. Germline V gene lookup returns CDR1 MNHNS and CDR2 SASEGT. The CDR3 has 15 amino acids.

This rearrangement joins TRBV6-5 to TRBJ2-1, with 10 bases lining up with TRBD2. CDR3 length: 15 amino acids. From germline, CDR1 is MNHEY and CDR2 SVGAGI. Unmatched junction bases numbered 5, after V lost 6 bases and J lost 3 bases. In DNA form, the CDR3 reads TGTGCCAGCAGCTTTCTAGCGGGAGACTACAATGAGCAGTTCTTC. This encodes CASSFLAGDYNEQFF.